This T cell receptor beta chain was documented in a study of graft-versus-host responses after intestinal transplantation (dated by TCRdb to about 2021). For the study in its entirety: The transplants that recipients got were multivisceral, liver-intestinal, or isolated intestinal. Every recipient was given anti-thymocyte globulin induction, followed by approximately 3 years of maintenance tacrolimus and steroids. Bulk TCR-beta CDR3 sequencing was used to track graft-versus-host and host-versus-graft alloreactive T cell clones in the graft, circulation and bone marrow after intestinal transplantation. To identify alloreactive clones, pre-transplant mixed lymphocyte reaction products were sequenced and compared with unstimulated pre-transplant donor and recipient T cells. Of the 20 to 30 intestinal transplant recipients enrolled in the cohort, one of whom was a retransplant, 3 patients without pretransplant specimens were excluded. Donor T cell macrochimerism was defined as a peak of at least 4% donor T cells among recipient peripheral blood mononuclear cells. Samples from a few later patients were sequenced in-house on an Illumina MiSeq with MiXCR processing rather than by the commercial service.

Libraries were constructed by the immunoSEQ multiplex PCR assay. In most patients, genomic DNA was isolated using the Qiagen DNeasy Blood and Tissue Kit and sent frozen to Adaptive Biotechnologies for TCR sequencing. For most patients, high-throughput TCR-beta CDR3 sequencing of genomic DNA was performed by Adaptive Biotechnologies. From the authors' description of their analysis: TCR sequencing data for around 19 patients were retrieved from Adaptive's ImmunoSEQ software; three other patients were processed with MiXCR and VDJtools. To correct CD4 versus CD8 sorting errors, any sequence found in both subsets at a frequency ratio below 5:1 was removed. CDR3 nucleotide sequences shared by donor and recipient were removed because the origin of these sequences could not be assigned. To count as alloreactive, a clone needed at least 2-fold expansion over unstimulated cells and a minimum CFSE-low frequency of 0.002% (template counts) or 0.001% (read counts). A clone was considered mappable if detected in the sequenced pre-transplant spleen, lymph node, or MLR CFSE-low populations of the donor or recipient. The cumulative frequency of alloreactive clones was calculated as a percentage of all sequences, weighted by copy number. As stored in TCRdb, this immuneACCESS dataset retains in-frame rearrangements with V and J assigned. A fraction of the clones does not appear; measured against another copy, unresolved V genes explain less than half of the discrepancy, and the remainder lacks a known reason. V and J calls and clone size are those listed in that table; D and trimming were worked out from the DNA. The sample table shows 90,000 to 120,000 clones, and roughly 87% are seen once. The ten largest account for less than 0.85% of the sample.

The junction carries 6 bases between V and J, which are trimmed by 0 bases and 4 bases respectively. The germline V gene supplies CDR1 LGHNA and CDR2 YNFKEQ. The CDR3 holds 13 amino acids from the cysteine to the phenylalanine. Left in the record is the CDR3 DNA by itself, 39 bases read in frame from the first base. Broader findings and caveats from the paper: Early after transplant, peak levels of circulating GvH clones were found to be associated with declines in HvG clones. GvH clones were detected in recipient bone marrow, and some appeared earlier in ileal mucosa or blood, consistent with an intestinal mucosal origin. In the allografts of patients with donor T cell macrochimerism, GvH to HvG T cell clonal ratios were high. The relatively low number and heterogeneity of intestinal transplant patients limited the conclusions.

About this clone itself: Its antigen is currently not known. No base quality values were provided; no much bigger clone lies one nucleotide off.

This sample's time point label indicates: cells obtained before transplantation from donor or recipient. CD3+CD4+ and CD3+CD8+ populations were FACS-sorted from unstimulated pre-transplant donor and recipient cells taken from spleen or lymph nodes. The sequence was collected from a human donor who was the organ donor for an intestinal transplant. Sequenced here: unstimulated CD4+ T cells sorted from spleen or lymph node cells, sampled before transplant. The chain is assembled from TRBV4-2 and TRBJ1-2; a confident D gene designation cannot be given. The CDR3 reads as follows: CASSQDRSYGYTF. In nucleotides, the sequence is TGTGCCAGCAGCCAAGATAGGAGCTATGGCTACACCTTC.